The TCR beta chain under discussion was sequenced for a study of blood T cells in healthy people across ages. Points from the study as a whole: Investigators treated diversity estimates from one million T cells as underestimates.

This CDR3 has 19 amino acids. Trimming removed 2 bases at V and 2 bases at J, with 23 bases between. CDR1 and CDR2 from the germline V gene are SEHNR and FQNEAQ (reference sequence). Peripheral blood samples of 9 to 10 milliliters were drawn from each donor. Per sample, at least 5.5 micrograms of total RNA were extracted. Alongside a J-beta primer mix, a sample-barcoded 5' primer served in a second PCR lasting roughly 6 to 11 cycles. From each sample, at least 2.5 million paired-end reads containing CDR3 were obtained. Via MiXCR, TCRdb re-called the 5' RACE reads, giving one row per CDR3 protein. The data hold 980,000 or so distinct CDR3 sequences, with under 50% observed a single time. About this clonotype: No antigen is known for it.

The chain joins TRBV7-9 to TRBJ2-3, with a tentative D call TRBD2 (5 bases). The sequence derives from a young man in good health. Specimen: blood. The CDR3 region is CASSLTQFRGTITTDTQYF. DNA for the CDR3: TGTGCCAGCAGCTTAACGCAATTTCGGGGAACTATCACCACAGATACGCAGTATTTT.